This T cell receptor beta chain comes out of a study of T cells in narcolepsy. As for the study in general: Enrolled donors included narcolepsy type 1 or type 2 patients and healthy controls. Regarding the study as a whole: Some memory CD4+ repertoires had no autoreactive clone sequences. HCRT-specific and TRIB2-specific autoreactive clonotypes appeared among same-patient CSF and blood CD4+ clonotypes.

Remarks on this clone: What it binds is not known.

The data were produced by immunoSEQ multiplex PCR, yet TCRdb's version contains in-frame clones alone and is incomplete. This table holds some 25,000 clones, approximately 83% found once. This TCR was sampled from a human donor with narcolepsy. Sequenced input: CD45RA- memory CD4+ T cells from PBMCs.

DNA for the CDR3: TGCGCCAGCAGCTACGGACGGGGTGGGCCACCCCTCCACTTT. This encodes CASSYGRGGPPLHF. The chain carries TRBV10-1 and TRBJ1-6; D not resolved. The CDR3 covers 14 residues. V lost 6 bases, J lost 11 bases, and 17 bases lay in between. Germline-derived CDR1 and CDR2 are WNHNN and SYGVQD (reference sequence).